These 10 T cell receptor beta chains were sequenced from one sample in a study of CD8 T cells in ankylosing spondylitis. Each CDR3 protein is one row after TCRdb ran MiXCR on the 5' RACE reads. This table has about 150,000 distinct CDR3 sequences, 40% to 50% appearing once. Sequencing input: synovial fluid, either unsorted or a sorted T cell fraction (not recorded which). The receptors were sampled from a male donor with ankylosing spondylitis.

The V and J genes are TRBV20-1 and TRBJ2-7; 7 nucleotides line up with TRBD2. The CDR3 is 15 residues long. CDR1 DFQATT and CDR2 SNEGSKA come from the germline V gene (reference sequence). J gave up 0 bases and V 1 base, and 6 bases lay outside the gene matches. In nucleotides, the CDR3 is TGCAGTGCTAGAGGATTTGGGGGGGACTCCTACGAGCAGTACTTC. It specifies CSARGFGGDSYEQYF.

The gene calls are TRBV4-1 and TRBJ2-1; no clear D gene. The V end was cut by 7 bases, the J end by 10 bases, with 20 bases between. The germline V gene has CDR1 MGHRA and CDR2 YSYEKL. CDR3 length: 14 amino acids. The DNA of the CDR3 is TGCGCCAGCACCAGGAGAATCAACCGGCGGGAGCAGTTCTTC. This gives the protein CASTRRINRREQFF.

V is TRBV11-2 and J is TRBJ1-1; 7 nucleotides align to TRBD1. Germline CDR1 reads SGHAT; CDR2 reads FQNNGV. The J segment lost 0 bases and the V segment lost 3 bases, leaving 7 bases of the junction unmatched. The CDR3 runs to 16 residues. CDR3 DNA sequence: TGTGCCAGCAGCTTGGGCTACAGGGGCGTGAACACTGAAGCTTTCTTT. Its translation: CASSLGYRGVNTEAFF.

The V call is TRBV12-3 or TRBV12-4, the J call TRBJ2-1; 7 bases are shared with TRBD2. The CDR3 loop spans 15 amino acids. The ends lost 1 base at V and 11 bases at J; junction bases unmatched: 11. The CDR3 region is CASSLGEERETKQFF. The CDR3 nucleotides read TGTGCCAGCAGTTTAGGGGAAGAGCGGGAAACAAAGCAGTTCTTC.

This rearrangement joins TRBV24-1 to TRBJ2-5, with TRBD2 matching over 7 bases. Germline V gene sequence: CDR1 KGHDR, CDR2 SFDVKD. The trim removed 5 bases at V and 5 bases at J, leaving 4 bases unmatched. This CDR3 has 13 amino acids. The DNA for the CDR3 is TGTGCCACCAGTGGGGGAGGGACGGAGACCCAGTACTTC. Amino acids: CATSGGGTETQYF.

The CDR3 bases are TGTGCCAGCTCACCACCCAACAATGAGCAGTTCTTC. Amino acids: CASSPPNNEQFF. The chain has TRBV18 and TRBJ2-1; unclear D gene. Trimming removed 0 bases at V and 5 bases at J, with 2 bases between. The CDR3 consists of 12 residues. Germline loops: CDR1 KGHSH, CDR2 LQKENI.

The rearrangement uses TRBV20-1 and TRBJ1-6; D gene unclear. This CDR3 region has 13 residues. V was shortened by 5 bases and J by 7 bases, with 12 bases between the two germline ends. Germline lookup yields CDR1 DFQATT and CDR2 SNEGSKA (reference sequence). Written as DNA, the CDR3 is TGCAGTGCTGCCGGGCCCTTGAATTCACCCCTCCACTTT. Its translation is CSAAGPLNSPLHF.

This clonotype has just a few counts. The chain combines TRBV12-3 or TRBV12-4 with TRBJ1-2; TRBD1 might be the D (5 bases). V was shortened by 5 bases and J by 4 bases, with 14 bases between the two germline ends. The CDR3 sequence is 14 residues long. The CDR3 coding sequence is TGTGCCAGCAGTCCCCATTTGGGGGTCTATGGCTACACCTTC. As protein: CASSPHLGVYGYTF.

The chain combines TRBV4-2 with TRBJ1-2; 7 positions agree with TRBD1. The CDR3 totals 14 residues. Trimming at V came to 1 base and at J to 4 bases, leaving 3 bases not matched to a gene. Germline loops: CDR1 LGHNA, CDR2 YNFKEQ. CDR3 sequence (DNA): TGTGCCAGCAGCCAAGTAGGGACAGCCTATGGCTACACCTTC. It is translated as CASSQVGTAYGYTF.

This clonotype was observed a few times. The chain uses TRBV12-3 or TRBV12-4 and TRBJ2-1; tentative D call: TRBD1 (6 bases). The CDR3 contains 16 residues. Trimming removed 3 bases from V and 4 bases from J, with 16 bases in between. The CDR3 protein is CASSLATGPQYNEQFF. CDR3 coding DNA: TGTGCCAGCAGTTTGGCGACAGGTCCCCAATACAATGAGCAGTTCTTC.